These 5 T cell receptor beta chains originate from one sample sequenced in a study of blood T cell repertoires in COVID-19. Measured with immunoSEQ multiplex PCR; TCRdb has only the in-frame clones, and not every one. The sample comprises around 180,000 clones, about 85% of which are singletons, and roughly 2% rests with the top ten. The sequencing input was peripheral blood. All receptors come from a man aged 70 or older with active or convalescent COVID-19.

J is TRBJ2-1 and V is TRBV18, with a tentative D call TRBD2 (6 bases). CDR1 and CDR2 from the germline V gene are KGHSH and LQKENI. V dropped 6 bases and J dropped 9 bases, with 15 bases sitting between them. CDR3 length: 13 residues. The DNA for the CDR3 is TGTGCCAGCTCGCCTAGCGTTGGGGGTGAGCAGTTCTTC. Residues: CASSPSVGGEQFF.

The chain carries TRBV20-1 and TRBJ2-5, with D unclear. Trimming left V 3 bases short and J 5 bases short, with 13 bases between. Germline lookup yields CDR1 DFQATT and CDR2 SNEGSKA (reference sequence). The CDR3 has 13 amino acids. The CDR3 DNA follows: TGCAGTGCTAGTGTTTCGGTCGGGGAGACCCAGTACTTC. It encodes CSASVSVGETQYF.

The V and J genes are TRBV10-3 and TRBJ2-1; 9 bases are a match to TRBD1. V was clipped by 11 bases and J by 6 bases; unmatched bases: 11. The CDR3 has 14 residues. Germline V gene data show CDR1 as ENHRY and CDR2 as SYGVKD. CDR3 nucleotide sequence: TGTGCCGCGACAGGACAGGGGCAGGGCAATGAGCAGTTCTTC. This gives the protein CAATGQGQGNEQFF.

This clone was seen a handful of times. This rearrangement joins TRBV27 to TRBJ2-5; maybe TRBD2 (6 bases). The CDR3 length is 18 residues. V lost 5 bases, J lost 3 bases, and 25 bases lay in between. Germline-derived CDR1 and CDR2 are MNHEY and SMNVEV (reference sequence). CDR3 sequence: CASSPLSGVAELKETQYF. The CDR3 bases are TGTGCCAGCAGTCCCCTCTCGGGCGTAGCGGAGCTTAAAGAGACCCAGTACTTC.

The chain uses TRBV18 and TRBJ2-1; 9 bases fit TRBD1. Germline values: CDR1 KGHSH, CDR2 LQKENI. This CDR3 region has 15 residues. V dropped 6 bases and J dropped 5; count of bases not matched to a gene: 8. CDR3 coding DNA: TGTGCCAGCTCTCAGGGACAGGGAAGACACAATGAGCAGTTCTTC. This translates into CASSQGQGRHNEQFF.